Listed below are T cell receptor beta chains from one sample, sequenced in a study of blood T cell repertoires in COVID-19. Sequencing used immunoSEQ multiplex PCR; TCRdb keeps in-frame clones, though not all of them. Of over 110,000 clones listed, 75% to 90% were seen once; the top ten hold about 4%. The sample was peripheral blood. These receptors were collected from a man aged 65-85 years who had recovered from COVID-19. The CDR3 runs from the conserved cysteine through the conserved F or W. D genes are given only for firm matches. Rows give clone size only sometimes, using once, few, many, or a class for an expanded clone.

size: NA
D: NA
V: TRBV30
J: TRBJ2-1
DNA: TGTGCCTGGAGTGTGGAGGGAGGCCGCAATGAGCAGTTCTTC
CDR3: CAWSVEGGRNEQFF

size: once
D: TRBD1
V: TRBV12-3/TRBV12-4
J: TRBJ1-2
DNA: TGTGCCAGCAATCAAGGGGGCGGATATGGCTACACCTTC
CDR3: CASNQGGGYGYTF

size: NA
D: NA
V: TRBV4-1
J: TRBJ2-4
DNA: TGCGCCAGCAGCCAAGGGACAGAAAACATTCAGTACTTC
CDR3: CASSQGTENIQYF

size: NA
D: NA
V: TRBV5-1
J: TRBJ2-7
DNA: TGCGCCAGCAGCTTGTCCACTAATCTCTACGAGCAGTACTTC
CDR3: CASSLSTNLYEQYF

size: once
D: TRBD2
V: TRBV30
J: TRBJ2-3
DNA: TGTGCCTGGAGTCTAGCGGGAGGCCTCACAGATACGCAGTATTTT
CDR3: CAWSLAGGLTDTQYF

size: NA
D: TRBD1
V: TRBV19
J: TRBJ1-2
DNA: TGTGCCAGTAGGAAGACAGGGGAGAACTATGGCTACACCTTC
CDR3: CASRKTGENYGYTF

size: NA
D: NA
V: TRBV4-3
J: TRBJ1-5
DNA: TGCGCCAGCAGCCCGGGGGTGGGGGGAACCAATCAGCCCCAGCATTTT
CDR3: CASSPGVGGTNQPQHF

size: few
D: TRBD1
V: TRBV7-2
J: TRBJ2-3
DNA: TGTGCCAGCCGGACAGGGAGTGGGACAGATACGCAGTATTTT
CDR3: CASRTGSGTDTQYF

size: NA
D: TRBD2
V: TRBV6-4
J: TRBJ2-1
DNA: TGTGCCAGCAGTGATGGGACTAGCGGGAGGGAGCAGTTCTTC
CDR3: CASSDGTSGREQFF

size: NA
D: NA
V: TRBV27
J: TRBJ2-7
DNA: TGTGCCAGCAGTGCCAGCTCAGGTATCTTGAACTACGAGCAGTACTTC
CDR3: CASSASSGILNYEQYF

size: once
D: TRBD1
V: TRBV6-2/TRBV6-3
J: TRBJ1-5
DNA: TGTGCCAGCAGTTGGAGACAGGGCGGTTCAAGCAATCAGCCCCAGCATTTT
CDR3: CASSWRQGGSSNQPQHF

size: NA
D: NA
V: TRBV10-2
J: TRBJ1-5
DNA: TGCGCCAGCAGTGAGGGCCGGAGGGCGCAGCCCCAGCATTTT
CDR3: CASSEGRRAQPQHF

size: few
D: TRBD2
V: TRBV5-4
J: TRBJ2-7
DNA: TGTGCCAGCAGCCAGACTAGCGGGACCTCGTTGAAGTACTTC
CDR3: CASSQTSGTSLKYF

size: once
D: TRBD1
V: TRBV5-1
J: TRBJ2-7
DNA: TGCGCCAGCAGACTAACCGGGACAGGGGGACTCTCCTACGAGCAGTACTTC
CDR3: CASRLTGTGGLSYEQYF

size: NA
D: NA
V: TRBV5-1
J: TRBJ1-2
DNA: TGCGCCAGCAGCTTGGAATCCACGGGTCATGGCTACACCTTC
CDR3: CASSLESTGHGYTF

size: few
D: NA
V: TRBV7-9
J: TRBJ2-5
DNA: TGTGCCAGCAGCCCTGGCGGGCTTCAAGAGACCCAGTACTTC
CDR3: CASSPGGLQETQYF

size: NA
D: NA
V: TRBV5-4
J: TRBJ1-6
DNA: TGTGCCAGCAGCTATGGAGGCCGCGCGTCCTCTGAGGCCCTCCACTTT
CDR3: CASSYGGRASSEALHF

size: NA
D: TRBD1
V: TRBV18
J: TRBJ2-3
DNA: TGTGCCAGCTCACCGTGGACAGGGGAGGGCACAGATACGCAGTATTTT
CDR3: CASSPWTGEGTDTQYF

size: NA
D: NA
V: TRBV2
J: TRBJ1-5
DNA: TGTGCCAGCAGCGACCCCGGACAGACAAATAGCAATCAGCCCCAGCATTTT
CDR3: CASSDPGQTNSNQPQHF

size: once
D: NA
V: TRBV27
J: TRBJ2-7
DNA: TGTGCCAGCAGTTTAGGCGGGCGCTCCTACGAGCAGTACTTC
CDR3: CASSLGGRSYEQYF

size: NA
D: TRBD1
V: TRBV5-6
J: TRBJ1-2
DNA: TGTGCCAGCATCAAATTACAGGGGGGTAACTATGGCTACACCTTC
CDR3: CASIKLQGGNYGYTF

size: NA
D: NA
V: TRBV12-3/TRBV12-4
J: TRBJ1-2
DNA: TGTGCCAGCAGTCCCCAGGGATTCTATGGCTACACCTTC
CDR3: CASSPQGFYGYTF

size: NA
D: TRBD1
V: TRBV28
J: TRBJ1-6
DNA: TGTGCCACCAACAGGGGAAATAATTCACCCCTCCACTTT
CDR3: CATNRGNNSPLHF

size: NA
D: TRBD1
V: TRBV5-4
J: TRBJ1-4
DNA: TGTGCCAGCAGCGGGGGACAGGACTTGGCCACAACGTTT
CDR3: CASSGGQDLATTF

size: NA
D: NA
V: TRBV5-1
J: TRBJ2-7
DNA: TGCGCCAGCAGCTTGTTTAGCGAAAACGAGCAGTACTTC
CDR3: CASSLFSENEQYF

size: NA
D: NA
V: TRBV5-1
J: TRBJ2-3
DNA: TGCGCCAGCAGCTTACTGGCCTCCGGGTCCTCAGATACGCAGTATTTT
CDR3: CASSLLASGSSDTQYF

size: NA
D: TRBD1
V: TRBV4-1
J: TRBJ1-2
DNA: TGCGCCAGCAGCCAGAGACAGGGGTGGGCTAACTATGGCTACACCTTC
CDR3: CASSQRQGWANYGYTF

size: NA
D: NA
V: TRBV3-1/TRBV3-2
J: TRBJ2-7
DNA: TGTGCCAGCAGCCAGGGCCCTTGGGCCACCTACGAGCAGTACTTC
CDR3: CASSQGPWATYEQYF